The 29 T cell receptor beta chains below come from one sample, sequenced in a study of cytomegalovirus exposure and HLA in healthy donors. Libraries were prepared by immunoSEQ multiplex PCR; TCRdb keeps only in-frame clonotypes and omits some of them. Among more than 300,000 clones listed, roughly 85% were seen once. Input material: PBMCs. The origin of the receptors is a woman aged 18-29 years in good health and CMV-seronegative.

This chain links TRBV27 with TRBJ2-7, with D perhaps matching TRBD1 (6 bases). CDR1 MNHEY and CDR2 SMNVEV come from the germline V gene (reference sequence). The CDR3 is made up of 15 amino acids. Deletions cut 0 bases from V and 0 bases from J, with 9 bases between. CDR3 coding DNA: TGTGCCAGCAGTTTATCTGGACAGACCTCCTACGAGCAGTACTTC. Translated: CASSLSGQTSYEQYF.

The rearrangement links TRBV30 to TRBJ1-6; no firm D call. The V end was cut by 4 bases, the J end by 4 bases, with 8 bases between. The CDR3 loop spans 13 amino acids. The germline gives CDR1 GTSNPN, CDR2 SVGIG (reference sequence). The DNA for the CDR3 is TGTGCCTGGAACCCCCGGTATAATTCACCCCTCCACTTT. It specifies CAWNPRYNSPLHF.

This clone was detected once. The chain combines TRBV2 with TRBJ2-2; a possible D gene is TRBD1 (6 bases). The CDR3 is 14 amino acids. Germline values: CDR1 SNHLY, CDR2 FYNNEI. The V gene lost 6 bases and the J gene lost 2 bases, with 10 bases spanning the gap. The chain's CDR3 is CASRGHLNTGELFF. The CDR3 DNA reads TGTGCCAGCAGGGGACACCTTAACACCGGGGAGCTGTTTTTT.

The chain carries TRBV14 and TRBJ2-2; the D is unclear. Trimming took off 3 bases at V and 6 bases at J, with 17 bases between the two ends. The CDR3 sequence is 16 residues long. Germline CDR1 reads SGHDN; CDR2 reads FVKESK. For the CDR3, the DNA is TGTGCCAGCAGCCAGGTGATTTCGCAGGTTGCCGGGGAGCTGTTTTTT. Amino acid sequence: CASSQVISQVAGELFF.

This chain joins TRBV28 and TRBJ1-5; TRBD1 aligns across 7 bases. The CDR3 totals 17 residues. Per the germline V gene, CDR1 is MDHEN and CDR2 is SYDVKM. V shed 6 bases, J shed 0 bases, and the junction held 11 bases outside the gene matches. CDR3 residues: CASRKPGTVDSNQPQHF. In DNA form, the CDR3 reads TGTGCCAGCAGAAAACCGGGGACAGTGGATAGCAATCAGCCCCAGCATTTT.

The J gene is TRBJ2-1, the V gene TRBV28, with TRBD2 identical over 8 bases. CDR1 is MDHEN and CDR2 is SYDVKM in the germline V gene. The CDR3 consists of 15 residues. The ends lost 6 bases at V and 3 bases at J; junction bases unmatched: 7. CDR3 sequence: CASSPLAGYYNEQFF. CDR3 in DNA: TGTGCCAGCAGCCCCCTAGCGGGCTACTACAATGAGCAGTTCTTC. The complete variable domain, with remaining parts taken from reference TRBV28 and TRBJ2-1, reads DVKVTQSSRYLVKRTGEKVFLECVQDMDHENMFWYRQDPGLGLRLIYFSYDVKMKEKGDIPEGYSVSREKKERFSLILESASTNQTSMYLCASSPLAGYYNEQFFGPGTRLTVL.

Details on this clone: The junction departs from the called germline gene at one end, perhaps through a read error. The chain is built from TRBV5-1 and TRBJ2-7; maybe TRBD2 (6 bases). Germline assignment: CDR1 SGHRS and CDR2 YFSETQ. The CDR3 consists of 16 residues. The CDR3 is CASSLGTPGGTYEQYF. The CDR3, as DNA: TGCGCCAGCAGTTTGGGGACGCCCGGAGGGACCTACGAGCAGTACTTC.

The chain couples TRBV2 to TRBJ2-1, with TRBD2 matching over 7 bases. There are 16 residues in the CDR3. CDR1 and CDR2 (germline): SNHLY, FYNNEI. With V trimmed by 0 bases and J by 6 bases, 8 bases remained unmatched. The CDR3, as DNA: TGTGCCAGCAGTGAAGCCAGCTCATGGGGGGGCAATGAGCAGTTCTTC. Its protein is CASSEASSWGGNEQFF.

As DNA, the CDR3 is TGCGCCAGCAGCCCGGCGGCGGGGGATGGGGAGACCCAGTACTTC. Residues: CASSPAAGDGETQYF. The chain links TRBV5-1 to TRBJ2-5; 7 bases agree with TRBD2. The length of the CDR3 is 15 residues. Germline V CDR1 and CDR2: SGHRS, YFSETQ. The V and J ends lost 4 bases and 5 bases, in that order; junction bases with no gene match: 11.

The chain uses TRBV5-8 and TRBJ1-1, with 9 bases matching TRBD1. The germline V gene has CDR1 SGHTS and CDR2 YDEGEE. V was clipped by 4 bases and J by 6 bases; unmatched bases: 7. The CDR3 has 14 amino acids. The CDR3 DNA is TGTGCCAGCAGCGTGGGACAGGGTTATCCTGAAGCTTTCTTT. Translating it yields CASSVGQGYPEAFF.

V gene TRBV2 combines with J gene TRBJ1-1; a possible D gene is TRBD1 (5 bases). V gave up 4 bases and J gave up 4 bases, with 7 bases separating them. The CDR3 is 12 residues long. Per germline, CDR1 SNHLY and CDR2 FYNNEI. CDR3 in DNA: TGTGCCAGCAGTGCAGGGTTCACTGAAGCTTTCTTT. Protein sequence: CASSAGFTEAFF.

The CDR3 protein is CASSEGVTSGNTIYF. The CDR3 region has the DNA TGTGCCAGCAGTGAGGGCGTAACCTCTGGAAACACCATATATTTT. J is TRBJ1-3 and V is TRBV2; no definite D call. V was shortened by 3 bases and J by 0 bases, with 9 bases between the two germline ends. There are 15 residues in the CDR3. Germline CDR1 is SNHLY and CDR2 is FYNNEI.

This sequence joins TRBV4-1 and TRBJ2-3; no clear D. Germline values: CDR1 MGHRA, CDR2 YSYEKL. V dropped 0 bases and J dropped 8 bases, with 9 bases sitting between them. CDR3 size: 13 residues. CDR3 DNA sequence: TGCGCCAGCAGCCAAGAGGAGCGTAGTACGCAGTATTTT. The encoded protein is CASSQEERSTQYF.

The V and J genes are TRBV28 and TRBJ2-4; TRBD1 agrees at 9 bases. The CDR3 has 13 residues. Looked up from germline, CDR1 is MDHEN and CDR2 is SYDVKM. J gave up 4 bases and V 5 bases, and 0 bases lay outside the gene matches. The CDR3 DNA sequence: TGTGCCAGCAGTGACAGGGGGAAAAACATTCAGTACTTC. Translating it yields CASSDRGKNIQYF.

The chain uses TRBV5-4 and TRBJ2-1; TRBD2 aligns across 11 bases. The CDR3 is made up of 17 amino acids. CDR1 SGHNT and CDR2 YYREEE come from the germline V gene (reference sequence). With 0 bases clipped from V and 4 bases from J, the junction kept 6 bases outside the gene matches. The CDR3 sequence: CASSLVILAGEYNEQFF. CDR3 nucleotides: TGTGCCAGCAGCTTGGTTATACTAGCGGGGGAATACAATGAGCAGTTCTTC. Full variable domain (remainder filled in from reference TRBV5-4 and TRBJ2-1): ETGVTQSPTHLIKTRGQQVTLRCSSQSGHNTVSWYQQALGQGPQFIFQYYREEENGRGNFPPRFSGLQFPNYSSELNVNALELDDSALYLCASSLVILAGEYNEQFFGPGTRLTVL.

The sample holds one count of this clone. V gene TRBV2 combines with J gene TRBJ1-1; TRBD1 matches 8 bases. The junction had 8 bases not matched to a gene; V was cut back by 10 bases and J by 4 bases. The CDR3 has 13 amino acids. The germline gives CDR1 SNHLY, CDR2 FYNNEI. This chain's CDR3 is CATPGGLVTEAFF. For the CDR3, the DNA is TGTGCCACCCCAGGGGGCTTAGTCACTGAAGCTTTCTTT. The full variable domain, in which reference TRBV2 and TRBJ1-1 provide the parts outside the CDR3, is EPEVTQTPSHQVTQMGQEVILRCVPISNHLYFYWYRQILGQKVEFLVSFYNNEISEKSEIFDDQFSVERPDGSNFTLKIRSTKLEDSAMYFCATPGGLVTEAFFGQGTRLTVV.

The genes are TRBV7-9 and TRBJ2-7, with a tentative D call TRBD2 (6 bases). From germline, CDR1 is SEHNR and CDR2 FQNEAQ (reference sequence). V gave up 7 bases and J gave up 1 base, with 11 bases separating them. The CDR3 has 13 residues. The DNA of the CDR3 is TGTGCCAGCACGGGACTGCTATCCTACGAGCAGTACTTC. The encoded protein is CASTGLLSYEQYF.

The V call is TRBV5-5, the J call TRBJ2-2, with D perhaps TRBD2 (5 bases). Germline CDR1 and CDR2: SGHKS and YYEKEE (reference sequence). Trimming pared 0 bases from V and 0 bases from J, leaving 12 bases between. CDR3 length equals 17 residues. In nucleotides, the CDR3 is TGTGCCAGCAGCTTGGTTGCCGGGGTAACGAACACCGGGGAGCTGTTTTTT. Translated: CASSLVAGVTNTGELFF.

The chain is built from TRBV30 and TRBJ1-1; D unclear. There are 12 residues in the CDR3. Germline CDR1 is GTSNPN and CDR2 is SVGIG (reference sequence). Between the trimmed V and J ends, which lost 4 bases and 0 bases, there was a span of 6 bases. This CDR3 reads CAWNLLNTEAFF. The CDR3, as DNA: TGTGCCTGGAATCTTCTGAACACTGAAGCTTTCTTT.

The genes are TRBV27 and TRBJ2-3; 7 nucleotides line up with TRBD1. Germline V gene lookup returns CDR1 MNHEY and CDR2 SMNVEV (reference sequence). The CDR3 has 15 residues. The J segment lost 2 bases and the V segment lost 5 bases, leaving 7 bases of the junction unmatched. The DNA for the CDR3 is TGTGCCAGCAGTACCCCGACAGGGAACACAGATACGCAGTATTTT. Its protein product is CASSTPTGNTDTQYF.

The chain recombines TRBV28 with TRBJ2-3; perhaps TRBD2 as D (6 bases). This CDR3 contains 14 residues. The germline gives CDR1 MDHEN, CDR2 SYDVKM. V was trimmed by 3 bases and J by 2 bases, leaving 9 bases between them. The DNA of the CDR3 is TGTGCCAGCAGTTTTCTAGCGCTCACAGATACGCAGTATTTT. As protein: CASSFLALTDTQYF.

This clone has just one count. The chain combines TRBV4-2 with TRBJ2-5; 15 nucleotides agree with TRBD2. The junction had 3 bases not matched to a gene; V was cut back by 0 bases and J by 4 bases. This CDR3 spans 17 amino acids. Germline loops: CDR1 LGHNA, CDR2 YNFKEQ. CDR3 nucleotides: TGTGCCAGCAGCCAAGATCCGGGACTAGCGGGGGGAGAGACCCAGTACTTC. The encoded protein is CASSQDPGLAGGETQYF.

V usage is TRBV28 and J usage is TRBJ1-3; TRBD1 agrees at 7 bases. CDR1 MDHEN and CDR2 SYDVKM come from the germline V gene. V lost 6 bases and J lost 0; bases outside the gene matches: 11. This CDR3 is 17 amino acids long. The CDR3 DNA follows: TGTGCCAGCAGATTAGGACTGGACAGGCCCTCTGGAAACACCATATATTTT. This sequence encodes CASRLGLDRPSGNTIYF.

This chain joins TRBV27 and TRBJ2-2, with TRBD1 matching 10 bases. The CDR3 runs to 15 residues. Per the germline V gene, CDR1 is MNHEY and CDR2 is SMNVEV (reference sequence). J lost 6 bases, V lost 4 bases, and 5 bases had no gene match. Here the CDR3 reads CASSWTGGGAGELFF. The CDR3 DNA sequence: TGTGCCAGCAGTTGGACAGGGGGAGGTGCCGGGGAGCTGTTTTTT.

The rearrangement joins TRBV11-2 to TRBJ2-7; D unclear. V lost 6 bases and J 2 bases, leaving 11 bases between the germline ends. This CDR3 is 13 amino acids long. The germline gives CDR1 SGHAT, CDR2 FQNNGV. The CDR3 nucleotides read TGTGCCAGCAGTTTGGGCCCTCCCTACGAGCAGTACTTC. This sequence encodes CASSLGPPYEQYF.

The V gene is TRBV5-8, the J gene TRBJ1-2; TRBD1 matches at 7 bases. Looked up from germline, CDR1 is SGHTS and CDR2 is YDEGEE. The CDR3 has 14 residues. Trimming removed 0 bases from V and 2 bases from J; junction bases left unmatched: 1. CDR3 protein: CASSLGGQNYGYTF. The CDR3 region has the DNA TGTGCCAGCAGCTTGGGGGGACAGAACTATGGCTACACCTTC.

The chain uses TRBV7-3 and TRBJ2-7, with D perhaps matching TRBD2 (5 bases). Germline CDR1 SGHTA, CDR2 FQGTGA. The CDR3 extends over 15 amino acids. V lost 0 bases, J lost 6 bases, and 15 bases lay in between. CDR3 sequence reads: CASSLTATGIREQYF. DNA of the CDR3: TGTGCCAGCAGCTTAACCGCTACGGGAATTCGCGAGCAGTACTTC.

In this sample, this clone turned up once. V and J are TRBV7-6 and TRBJ2-3, with 8 nucleotides matching TRBD2. Looked up from germline, CDR1 is SGHVS and CDR2 is FNYEAQ. Trimming removed 1 base from V and 5 bases from J; junction bases left unmatched: 8. The CDR3 runs to 16 residues. CDR3: CASSLVGSGGRDTQYF. CDR3 in DNA: TGTGCCAGCAGCTTAGTGGGCAGCGGGGGCAGAGATACGCAGTATTTT. Combining the CDR3 with reference TRBV7-6 and TRBJ2-3 gives the whole variable domain GAGVSQSPRYKVTKRGQDVALRCDPISGHVSLYWYRQALGQGPEFLTYFNYEAQQDKSGLPNDRFSAERPEGSISTLTIQRTEQRDSAMYRCASSLVGSGGRDTQYFGPGTRLTVL.

This sequence joins TRBV6-5 and TRBJ2-2; a weak D match, TRBD2 (5 bases). Germline CDR1 reads MNHEY; CDR2 reads SVGAGI. There are 14 residues in the CDR3. V was trimmed by 6 bases and J by 3 bases, leaving 11 bases between them. CDR3 residues: CASRKRVDTGELFF. As DNA, the CDR3 is TGTGCCAGCAGAAAGAGGGTTGACACCGGGGAGCTGTTTTTT.